This T cell receptor (beta chain) was recorded in a study of T cell responses to AZD1222 COVID-19 vaccine. Study outcomes and limitations: Reportedly, nearly half of unique spike TCRs recognized epitopes outside B.1.351/B.1.1.7 mutations. Spike-specific TCR breadth and depth went up after people got two AZD1222 doses.

Only in-frame clones appear in the TCRdb table, and some are missing; sequencing was by immunoSEQ multiplex PCR. This table holds approximately 84,000 clones, 85% to 90% found once. CDR3 size: 12 residues. Germline CDR1 is MNHEY and CDR2 is SVGEGT. V was trimmed by 0 bases and J by 14 bases, leaving 13 bases between them. About this clone: Its antigen is not identified.

The TCR originated in an adult who received the AZD1222 COVID-19 vaccine. The chain joins TRBV6-2 or TRBV6-3 to TRBJ1-2, with D hard to call. Sequencing used peripheral blood, obtained 28 days after the second AZD1222 dose. The CDR3 region has the DNA TGTGCCAGCAGTTACTCGCTAATATTCCGGACCTTC. Amino acids: CASSYSLIFRTF.